This T cell receptor beta chain was sequenced in a study of cytomegalovirus exposure and HLA in healthy donors (dated by TCRdb to 2015 to 2018). For the study in its entirety: According to a later analysis, the 120 or so validation repertoires were produced on the same platform as the approximately 610 repertoires of the first cohort. The study aimed to test whether signatures of past pathogen exposure could be identified by cataloging public T cell receptors. Along with the roughly 710-subject first cohort, a separate validation cohort of over 90 different subjects was used. To predict cytomegalovirus infection status, the study brought together high-throughput TCR immunosequencing, statistical association of individual TCRs with disease status, and machine learning.

Separate from the roughly 660-subject first cohort, the validation cohort of 95 to 150 subjects was the group to which the donors belonged. This clone was detected only a few times. The antigen it recognizes is unknown. Nothing much larger sits one base from this clone, and base qualities are not available. Paper-wide results and their limitations: A later analysis had no HLA typing for the validation cohort, so co-occurrence there was scored across all 110 or so repertoires. In vitro tests confirmed that a few of the cytomegalovirus-associated TCR beta chains recognize cytomegalovirus antigens. The study gave a list of 150 to 200 TCR beta chains associated with cytomegalovirus. While some public TCRs were present in many individuals, most TCR sequences turned up only very rarely across donors. The authors suggested that the approach could potentially be extended to other disease states and immunological phenotypes. Cytomegalovirus status was reported to be diagnosed by the classifier with high specificity and sensitivity in both the original and validation cohorts. Subsequent analysis determined that TCRs grouped into clusters in the first cohort also showed a tendency toward co-occurrence across the 120 or so validation repertoires, and approximately 93% of cluster scores exceeded 0.

The library came from the immunoSEQ multiplex PCR assay. As for how the authors treated the data: To diagnose cytomegalovirus status from the catalog of TCR beta chain sequences, a statistical classification framework was built. In its TCRdb copy, this immuneACCESS table keeps in-frame sequences only and misses some clones. Where compared with another copy, unresolved V genes explain less than half of these, and the others have no known cause. That table gives V, J and clone size, and the DNA gave D and trimming. The sample data list about 130,000 clones, and approximately 90% of these were observed just once. 5.5% to 7% of the sample goes to the ten largest clones. Germline trimming: 6 bases from V, 5 bases from J; junction bases outside gene matches: 5. CDR1 and CDR2 were assigned from the germline V gene as MNHNS and SASEGT. The CDR3 goes from the cysteine to the phenylalanine over 13 residues. CDR3 DNA is the only sequence kept; it has 39 bases, read in frame from the first base.

This sequence originates from a woman aged 25-40 years in good health and CMV-seropositive. Sequenced: PBMCs. Rearrangement joined TRBV6-1 to TRBJ2-3; TRBD1 fits 7 bases in the junction. The CDR3 protein sequence reads: CASSHGTEDTQYF. The DNA is as follows: TGTGCCAGCAGCCACGGGACAGAAGATACGCAGTATTTT.